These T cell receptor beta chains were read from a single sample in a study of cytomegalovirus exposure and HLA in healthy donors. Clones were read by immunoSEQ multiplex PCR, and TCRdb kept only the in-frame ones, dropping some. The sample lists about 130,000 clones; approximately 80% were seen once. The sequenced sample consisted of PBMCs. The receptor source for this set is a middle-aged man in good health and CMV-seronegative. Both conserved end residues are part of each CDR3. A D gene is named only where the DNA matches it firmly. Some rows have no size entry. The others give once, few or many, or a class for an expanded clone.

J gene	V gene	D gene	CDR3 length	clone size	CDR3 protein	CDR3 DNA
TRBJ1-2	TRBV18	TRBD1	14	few	CASSPDTGEHGYTF	TGTGCCAGCTCACCAGACACAGGGGAGCATGGCTACACCTTC
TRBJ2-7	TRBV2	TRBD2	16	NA	CASSGLAGGPPYEQYF	TGTGCCAGCAGCGGACTAGCGGGAGGGCCCCCCTACGAGCAGTACTTC
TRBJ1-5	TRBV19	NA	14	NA	CASSRGGEGQPQHF	TGTGCCAGTAGTCGGGGAGGGGAGGGTCAGCCCCAGCATTTT
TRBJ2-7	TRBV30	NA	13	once	CAWSVRGIYEQYF	TGTGCCTGGAGTGTACGCGGGATTTACGAGCAGTACTTC
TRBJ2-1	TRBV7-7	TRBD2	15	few	CASSLDSTSVSEQFF	TGTGCCAGCAGCTTAGATTCAACTAGCGTCAGTGAGCAGTTCTTC
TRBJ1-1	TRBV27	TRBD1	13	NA	CASRDSDVLEAFF	TGTGCCAGCCGGGACAGCGATGTTCTTGAAGCTTTCTTT
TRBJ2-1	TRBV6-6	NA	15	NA	CASSPPRTENNEQFF	TGTGCCAGCAGTCCCCCTCGGACAGAGAACAATGAGCAGTTCTTC
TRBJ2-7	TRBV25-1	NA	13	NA	CASSAGQYTGQYF	TGTGCCAGCAGTGCCGGACAGTATACTGGGCAGTACTTC
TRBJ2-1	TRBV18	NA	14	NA	CASSPDRVEGEQFF	TGTGCCAGCTCACCTGACAGGGTGGAGGGTGAGCAGTTCTTC
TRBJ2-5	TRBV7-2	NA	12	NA	CASSLLLETQYF	TGTGCCAGCAGCTTACTGTTAGAGACCCAGTACTTC
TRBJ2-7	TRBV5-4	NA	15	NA	CASSSNGVSSYEQYF	TGTGCCAGCAGCTCAAACGGGGTTTCGTCCTACGAGCAGTACTTC
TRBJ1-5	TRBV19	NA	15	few	CASSATSLNVRPQHF	TGTGCCAGTAGTGCCACATCTTTAAACGTACGGCCCCAGCATTTT
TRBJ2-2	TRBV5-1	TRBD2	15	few	CASSLEGTSGKGLFF	TGCGCCAGCAGCTTGGAGGGGACTAGCGGGAAGGGGCTGTTTTTT
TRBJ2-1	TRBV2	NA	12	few	CASGLGGGEQFF	TGTGCCAGCGGTCTGGGTGGAGGTGAGCAGTTCTTC
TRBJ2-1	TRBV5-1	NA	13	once	CASSLAGRNEQFF	TGCGCCAGCAGCTTGGCAGGGCGCAATGAGCAGTTCTTC
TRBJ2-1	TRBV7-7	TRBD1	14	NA	CASSSGQGAKEQFF	TGTGCCAGCAGCTCGGGACAGGGGGCGAAGGAGCAGTTCTTC
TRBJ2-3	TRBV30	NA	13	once	CAWRLGRMNTQYF	TGTGCCTGGAGACTTGGGAGGATGAATACGCAGTATTTT
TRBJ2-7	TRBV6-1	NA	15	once	CASSEGQGGSYEQYF	TGTGCCAGCAGTGAAGGACAGGGAGGCTCCTACGAGCAGTACTTC
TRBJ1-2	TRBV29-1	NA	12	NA	CSVRDRLRGYTF	TGCAGCGTGCGTGACAGATTGCGGGGCTACACCTTC
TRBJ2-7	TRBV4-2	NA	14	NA	CASSQVDRIYEQYF	TGTGCCAGCAGCCAAGTCGACAGAATATACGAGCAGTACTTC
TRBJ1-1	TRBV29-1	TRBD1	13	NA	CSVEGTGGTEAFF	TGCAGCGTTGAAGGGACAGGGGGCACTGAAGCTTTCTTT
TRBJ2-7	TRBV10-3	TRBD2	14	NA	CAISEPGTSYEQYF	TGTGCCATCAGTGAGCCCGGGACTAGCTACGAGCAGTACTTC
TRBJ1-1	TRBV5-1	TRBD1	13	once	CASSTGTATEAFF	TGCGCCAGCAGCACAGGGACAGCCACTGAAGCTTTCTTT
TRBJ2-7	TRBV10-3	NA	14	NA	CAISESGRGLEQYF	TGTGCCATCAGTGAGTCGGGCAGGGGCCTCGAGCAGTACTTC
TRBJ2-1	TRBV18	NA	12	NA	CASSPQDNEQFF	TGTGCCAGCTCACCCCAGGACAATGAGCAGTTCTTC
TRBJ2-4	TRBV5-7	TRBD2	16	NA	CASSGWLGGSKNIQYF	TGTGCCAGCAGCGGGTGGTTGGGGGGGTCCAAAAACATTCAGTACTTC
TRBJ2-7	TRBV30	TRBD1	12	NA	CAWGGQGDEQYF	TGTGCCTGGGGAGGACAGGGCGACGAGCAGTACTTC
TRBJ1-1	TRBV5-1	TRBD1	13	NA	CASSPGQATEAFF	TGCGCCAGCAGCCCCGGACAGGCCACTGAAGCTTTCTTT
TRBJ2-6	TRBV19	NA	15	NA	CASSKGGSGANVLTF	TGTGCCAGTAGTAAAGGGGGCTCTGGGGCCAACGTCCTGACTTTC
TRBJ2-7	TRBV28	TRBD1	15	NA	CASSQSTGAGREQYF	TGTGCCAGCAGTCAATCGACAGGGGCAGGCCGCGAGCAGTACTTC
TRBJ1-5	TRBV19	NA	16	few	CASSTFTGMSNQPQHF	TGTGCCAGTAGTACCTTCACAGGGATGAGCAATCAGCCCCAGCATTTT
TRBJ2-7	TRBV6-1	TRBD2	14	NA	CASRRSGGVNEQYF	TGTGCCAGCAGGAGGAGCGGGGGGGTAAACGAGCAGTACTTC